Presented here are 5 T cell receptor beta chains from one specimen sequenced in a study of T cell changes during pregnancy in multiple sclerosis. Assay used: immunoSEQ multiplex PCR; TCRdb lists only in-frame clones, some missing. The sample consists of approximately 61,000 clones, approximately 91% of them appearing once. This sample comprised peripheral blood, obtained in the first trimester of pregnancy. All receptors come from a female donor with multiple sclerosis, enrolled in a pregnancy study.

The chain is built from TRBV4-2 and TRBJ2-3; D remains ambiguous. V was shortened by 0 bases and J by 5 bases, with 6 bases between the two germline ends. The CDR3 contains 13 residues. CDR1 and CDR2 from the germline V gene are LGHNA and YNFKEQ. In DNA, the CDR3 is TGTGCCAGCAGCCAAGATCGGGTAGATACGCAGTATTTT. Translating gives CASSQDRVDTQYF.

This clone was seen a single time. The CDR3, as DNA: TGTGCCAGCAGCTTGGGCAGGGACTATAGCAATCAGCCCCAGCATTTT. Protein product: CASSLGRDYSNQPQHF. This chain uses TRBV5-4 with TRBJ1-5, with D maybe TRBD1 (5 bases). The CDR3 loop spans 16 amino acids. Deletions cut 0 bases from V and 0 bases from J, with 10 bases between. Germline V gives CDR1 SGHNT, CDR2 YYREEE (reference sequence).

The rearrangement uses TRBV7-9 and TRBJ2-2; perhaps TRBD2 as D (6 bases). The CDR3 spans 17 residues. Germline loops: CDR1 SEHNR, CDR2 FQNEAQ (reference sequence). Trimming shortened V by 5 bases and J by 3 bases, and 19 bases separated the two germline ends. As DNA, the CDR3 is TGTGCCAGCAGCCGACCGATTGACGGGAGAGACACCGGGGAGCTGTTTTTT. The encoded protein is CASSRPIDGRDTGELFF.

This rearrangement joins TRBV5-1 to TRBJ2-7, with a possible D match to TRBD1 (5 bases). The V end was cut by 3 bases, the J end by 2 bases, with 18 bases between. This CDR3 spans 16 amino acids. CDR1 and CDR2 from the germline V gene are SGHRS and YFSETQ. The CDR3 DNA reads TGCGCCAGCAGCTGGGGCGGAGTGAATAATCCCTACGAGCAGTACTTC. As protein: CASSWGGVNNPYEQYF.

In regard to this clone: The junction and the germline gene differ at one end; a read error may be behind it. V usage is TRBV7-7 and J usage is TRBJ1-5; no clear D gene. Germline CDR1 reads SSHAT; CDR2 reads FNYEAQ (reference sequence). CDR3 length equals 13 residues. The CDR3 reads CASSLGQDQPQHF. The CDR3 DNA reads TGTGCTAGCAGCTTAGGCCAGGATCAGCCCCAGCATTTT.